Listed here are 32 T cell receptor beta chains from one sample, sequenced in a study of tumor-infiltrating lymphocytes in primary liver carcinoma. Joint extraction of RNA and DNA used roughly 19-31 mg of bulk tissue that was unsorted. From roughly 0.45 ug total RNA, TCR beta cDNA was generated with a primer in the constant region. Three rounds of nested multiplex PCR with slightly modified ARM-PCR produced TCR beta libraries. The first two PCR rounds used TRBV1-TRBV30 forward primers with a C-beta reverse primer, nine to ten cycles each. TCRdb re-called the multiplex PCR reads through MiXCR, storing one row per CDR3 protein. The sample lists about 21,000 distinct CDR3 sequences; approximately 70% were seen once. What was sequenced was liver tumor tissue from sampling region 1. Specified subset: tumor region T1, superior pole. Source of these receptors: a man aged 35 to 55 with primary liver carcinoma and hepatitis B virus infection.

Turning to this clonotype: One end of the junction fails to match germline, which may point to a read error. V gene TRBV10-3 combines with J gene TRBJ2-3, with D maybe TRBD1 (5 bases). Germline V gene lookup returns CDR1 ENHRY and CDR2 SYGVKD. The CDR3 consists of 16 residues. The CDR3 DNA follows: TGTGTCATCAGGCACGTTAGCAGGGCTAGCACAGATACGCAGTATTTT. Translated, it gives CVIRHVSRASTDTQYF.

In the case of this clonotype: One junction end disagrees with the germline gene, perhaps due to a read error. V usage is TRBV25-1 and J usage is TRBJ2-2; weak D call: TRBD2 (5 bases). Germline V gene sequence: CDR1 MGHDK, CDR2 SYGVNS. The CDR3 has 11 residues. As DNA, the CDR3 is TGTGCCAGCAGGGGCGCCGGGGAGATGTTTTTT. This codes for CASRGAGEMFF.

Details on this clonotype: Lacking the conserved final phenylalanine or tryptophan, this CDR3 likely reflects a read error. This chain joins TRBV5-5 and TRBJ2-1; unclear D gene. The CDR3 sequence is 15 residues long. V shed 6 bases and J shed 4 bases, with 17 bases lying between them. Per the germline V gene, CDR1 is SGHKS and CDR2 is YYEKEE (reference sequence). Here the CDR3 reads CASILDFPPYNEQFY. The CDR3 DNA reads TGTGCCAGCATTCTTGACTTTCCCCCTTACAATGAGCAGTTCTAC.

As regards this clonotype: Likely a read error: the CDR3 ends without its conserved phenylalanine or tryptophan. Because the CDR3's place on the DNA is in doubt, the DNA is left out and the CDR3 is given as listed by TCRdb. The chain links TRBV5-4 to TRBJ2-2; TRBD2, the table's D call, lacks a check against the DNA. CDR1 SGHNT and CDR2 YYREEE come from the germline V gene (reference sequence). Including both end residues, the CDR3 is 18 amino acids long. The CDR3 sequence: CASSLARLAGAGTGELFV.

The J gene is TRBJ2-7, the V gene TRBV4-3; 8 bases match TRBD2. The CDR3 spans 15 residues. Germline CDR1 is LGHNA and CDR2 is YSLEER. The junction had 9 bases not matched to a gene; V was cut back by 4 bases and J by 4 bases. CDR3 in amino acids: CASSRERAGEYEQYF. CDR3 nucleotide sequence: TGCGCCAGCAGCCGCGAGAGAGCGGGAGAGTACGAGCAGTACTTC.

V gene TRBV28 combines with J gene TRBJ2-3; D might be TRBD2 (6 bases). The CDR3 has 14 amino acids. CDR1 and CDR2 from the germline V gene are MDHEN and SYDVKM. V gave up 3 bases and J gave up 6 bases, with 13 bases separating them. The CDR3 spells CASSFTGARDTQYF. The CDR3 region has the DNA TGTGCCAGCAGTTTTACGGGAGCGCGTGATACGCAGTATTTT. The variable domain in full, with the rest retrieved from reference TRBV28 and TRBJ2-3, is DVKVTQSSRYLVKRTGEKVFLECVQDMDHENMFWYRQDPGLGLRLIYFSYDVKMKEKGDIPEGYSVSREKKERFSLILESASTNQTSMYLCASSFTGARDTQYFGPGTRLTVL.

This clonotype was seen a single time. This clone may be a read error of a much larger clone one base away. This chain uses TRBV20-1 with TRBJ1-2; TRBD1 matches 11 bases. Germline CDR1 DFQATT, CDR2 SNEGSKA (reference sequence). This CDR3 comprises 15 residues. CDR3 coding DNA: TGCAGTGCTAGAGACGGGGACAGGGGGGAGTATGGCTACATCTTC. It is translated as CSARDGDRGEYGYIF.

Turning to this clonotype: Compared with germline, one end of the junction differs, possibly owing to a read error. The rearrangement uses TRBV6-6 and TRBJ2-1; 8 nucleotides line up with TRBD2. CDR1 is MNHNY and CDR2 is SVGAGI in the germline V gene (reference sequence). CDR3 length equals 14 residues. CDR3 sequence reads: CVSSYWREVNEQFF. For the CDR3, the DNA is TGTGTCAGCAGTTACTGGCGGGAGGTCAATGAGCAGTTCTTC.

The CDR3 nucleotides read TGTGCCAGCAGTTGCCTAGAGCTGATCACTGAAGCTTTCTTT. It is translated as CASSCLELITEAFF. V is TRBV6-2 or TRBV6-3 and J is TRBJ1-1; D ambiguous. The germline V and J ends were trimmed by 4 bases and 4 bases, with 13 bases remaining between them. Germline V gives CDR1 MNHEY, CDR2 SVGEGT. The CDR3 has 14 amino acids.

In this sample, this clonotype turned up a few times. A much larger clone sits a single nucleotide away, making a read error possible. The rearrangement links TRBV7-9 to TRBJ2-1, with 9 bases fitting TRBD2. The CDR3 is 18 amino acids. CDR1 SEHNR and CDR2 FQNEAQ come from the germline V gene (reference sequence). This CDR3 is CACSLAATSGPEGDEQFF. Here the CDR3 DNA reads TGTGCCTGCAGCTTAGCGGCTACTAGCGGGCCTGAGGGCGATGAGCAGTTCTTC.

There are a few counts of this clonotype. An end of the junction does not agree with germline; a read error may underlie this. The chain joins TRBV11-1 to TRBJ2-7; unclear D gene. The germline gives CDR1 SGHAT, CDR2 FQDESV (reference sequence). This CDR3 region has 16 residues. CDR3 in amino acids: CASNSRGSFSLYEQYF. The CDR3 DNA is TGTGCCAGCAACTCAAGAGGTTCTTTCAGCCTCTACGAGCAATACTTC. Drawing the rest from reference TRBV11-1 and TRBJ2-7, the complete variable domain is EAEVAQSPRYKITEKSQAVAFWCDPISGHATLYWYRQILGQGPELLVQFQDESVVDDSQLPKDRFSAERLKGVDSTLKIQPAELGDSAMYLCASNSRGSFSLYEQYFGPGTRLTVT.

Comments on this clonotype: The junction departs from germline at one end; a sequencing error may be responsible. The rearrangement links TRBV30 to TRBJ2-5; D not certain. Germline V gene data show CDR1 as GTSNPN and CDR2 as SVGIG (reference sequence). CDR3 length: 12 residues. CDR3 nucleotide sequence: TGTGCCTGCAGTGAGAGCCTAGACACCCAGTACTTC. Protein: CACSESLDTQYF.

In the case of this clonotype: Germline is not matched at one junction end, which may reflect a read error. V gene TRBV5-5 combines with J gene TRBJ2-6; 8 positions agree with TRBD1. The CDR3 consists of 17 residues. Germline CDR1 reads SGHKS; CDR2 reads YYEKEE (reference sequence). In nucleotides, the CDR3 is TGTGCCAGCTGCTTATGGACAGGGCTTGCTGGGGCCAACCTCCTGACATTC. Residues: CASCLWTGLAGANLLTF.

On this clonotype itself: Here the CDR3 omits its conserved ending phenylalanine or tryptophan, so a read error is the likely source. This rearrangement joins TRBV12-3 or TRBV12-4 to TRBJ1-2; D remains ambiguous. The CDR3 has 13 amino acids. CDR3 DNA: TGTACCAGCAGTCTAGTCGTCGGCTATGGCTACACCTCC. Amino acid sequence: CTSSLVVGYGYTS.

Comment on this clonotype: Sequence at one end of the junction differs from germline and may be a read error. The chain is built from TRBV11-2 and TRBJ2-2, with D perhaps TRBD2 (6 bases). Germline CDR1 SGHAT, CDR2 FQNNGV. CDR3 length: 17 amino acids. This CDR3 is CISSLALGGAKTGELFF. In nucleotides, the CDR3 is TGTATCAGCAGCTTAGCATTAGGAGGGGCGAAGACCGGGGAACTGTTTTTT.

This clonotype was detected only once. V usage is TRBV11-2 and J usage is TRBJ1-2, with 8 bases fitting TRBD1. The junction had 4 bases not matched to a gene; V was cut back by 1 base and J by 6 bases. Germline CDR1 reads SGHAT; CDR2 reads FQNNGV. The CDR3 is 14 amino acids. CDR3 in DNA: TGTGCCAGCAGCTTAGGACTGGACAGGGATGGCTACACCTTC. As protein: CASSLGLDRDGYTF.

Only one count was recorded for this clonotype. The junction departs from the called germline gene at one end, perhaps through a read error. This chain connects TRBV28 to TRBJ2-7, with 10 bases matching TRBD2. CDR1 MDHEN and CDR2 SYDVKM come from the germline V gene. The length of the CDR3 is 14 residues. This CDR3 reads CASSLLAGAYEQNF. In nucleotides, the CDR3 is TGTGCCAGCAGTCTCCTAGCGGGAGCCTATGAGCAGAACTTC.

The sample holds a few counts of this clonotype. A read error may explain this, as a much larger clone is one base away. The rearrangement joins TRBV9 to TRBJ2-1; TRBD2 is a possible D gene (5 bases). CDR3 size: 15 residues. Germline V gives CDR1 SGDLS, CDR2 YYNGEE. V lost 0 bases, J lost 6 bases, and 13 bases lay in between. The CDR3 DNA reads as TGTGCCAGCAGCGTAGGGACCCTCGAGGGCAATGAGCAGTTCTTC. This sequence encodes CASSVGTLEGNEQFF.

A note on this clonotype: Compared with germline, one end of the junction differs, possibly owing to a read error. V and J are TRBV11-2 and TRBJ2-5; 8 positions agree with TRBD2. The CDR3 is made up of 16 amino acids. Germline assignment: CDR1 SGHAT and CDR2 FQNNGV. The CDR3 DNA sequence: TGTGCCAGCAGCCGAACTCCTCGCGGGAGGAAAGAGACCCAGTACTTT. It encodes CASSRTPRGRKETQYF. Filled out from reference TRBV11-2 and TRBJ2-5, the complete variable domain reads EAGVAQSPRYKIIEKRQSVAFWCNPISGHATLYWYQQILGQGPKLLIQFQNNGVVDDSQLPKDRFSAERLKGVDSTLKIQPAKLEDSAVYLCASSRTPRGRKETQYFGPGTRLLVL.

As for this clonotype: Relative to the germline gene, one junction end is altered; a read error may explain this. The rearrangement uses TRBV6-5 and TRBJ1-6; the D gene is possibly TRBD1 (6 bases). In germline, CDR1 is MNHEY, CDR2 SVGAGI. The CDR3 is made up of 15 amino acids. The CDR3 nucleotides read TGTCCCAGCAGTTACGCGACAGGCGATAATTCACCCCTCCACTTT. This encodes CPSSYATGDNSPLHF.

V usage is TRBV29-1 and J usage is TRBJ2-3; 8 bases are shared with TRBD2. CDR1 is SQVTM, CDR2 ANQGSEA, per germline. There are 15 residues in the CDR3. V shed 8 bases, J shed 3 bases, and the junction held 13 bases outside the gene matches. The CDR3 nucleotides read TGCAGCATTTCCGGAACTAGCGGATTTACAGATACGCAGTATTTT. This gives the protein CSISGTSGFTDTQYF.

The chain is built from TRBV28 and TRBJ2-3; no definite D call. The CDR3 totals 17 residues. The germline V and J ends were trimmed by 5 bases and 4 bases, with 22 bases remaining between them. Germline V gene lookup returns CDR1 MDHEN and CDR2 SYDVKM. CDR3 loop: CASSIPRASCISDTQYF. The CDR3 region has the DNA TGTGCCAGCAGTATCCCCCGGGCTTCATGTATCTCAGATACGCAGTATTTT.

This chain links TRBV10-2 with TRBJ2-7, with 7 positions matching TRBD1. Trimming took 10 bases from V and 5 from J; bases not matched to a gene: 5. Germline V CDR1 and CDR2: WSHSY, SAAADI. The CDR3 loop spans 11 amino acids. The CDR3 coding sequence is TGCGCCATCGGACAGGTTGACGAGCAGTACTTC. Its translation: CAIGQVDEQYF.

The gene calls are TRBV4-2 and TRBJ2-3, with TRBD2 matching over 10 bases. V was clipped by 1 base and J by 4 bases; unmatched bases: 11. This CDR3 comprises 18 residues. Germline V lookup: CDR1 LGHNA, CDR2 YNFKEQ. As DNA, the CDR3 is TGTGCCAGCAGCCAAGTGGCGTCTCTAGCGGGAGTGGCAGATACGCAGTATTTT. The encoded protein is CASSQVASLAGVADTQYF.

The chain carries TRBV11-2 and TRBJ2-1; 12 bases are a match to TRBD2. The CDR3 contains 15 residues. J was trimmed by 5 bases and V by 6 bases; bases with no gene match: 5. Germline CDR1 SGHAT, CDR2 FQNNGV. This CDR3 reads CASRPSGRADNEQFF. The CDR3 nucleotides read TGTGCCAGCAGGCCTAGCGGGAGGGCGGACAATGAGCAGTTCTTC.

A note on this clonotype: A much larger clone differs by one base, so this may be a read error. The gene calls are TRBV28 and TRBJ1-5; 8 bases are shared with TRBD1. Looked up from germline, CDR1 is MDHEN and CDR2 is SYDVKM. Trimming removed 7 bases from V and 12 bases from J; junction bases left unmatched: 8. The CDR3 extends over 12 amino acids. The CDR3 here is CASNVSGTGQHF. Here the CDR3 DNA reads TGTGCCAGCAATGTCTCCGGGACAGGCCAGCATTTT.

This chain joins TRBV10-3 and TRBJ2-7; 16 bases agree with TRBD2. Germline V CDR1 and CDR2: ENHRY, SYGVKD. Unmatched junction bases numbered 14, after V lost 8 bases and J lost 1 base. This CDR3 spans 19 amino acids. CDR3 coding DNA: TGTGCCATCGCCAAACGGTCGGGACTAGCGGGAGGGTTTTCCTACGAGCAGTACTTC. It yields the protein CAIAKRSGLAGGFSYEQYF.

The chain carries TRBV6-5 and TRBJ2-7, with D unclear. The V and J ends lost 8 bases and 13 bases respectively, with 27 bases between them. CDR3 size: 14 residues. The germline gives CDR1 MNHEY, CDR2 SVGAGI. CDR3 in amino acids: CASPSGIGYNERYF. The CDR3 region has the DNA TGTGCCAGCCCCTCTGGGATAGGGTATAACGAGCGATACTTC.

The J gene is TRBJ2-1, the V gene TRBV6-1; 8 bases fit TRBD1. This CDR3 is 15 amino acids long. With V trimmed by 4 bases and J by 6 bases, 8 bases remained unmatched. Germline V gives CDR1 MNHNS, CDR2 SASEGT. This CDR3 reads CASSALWTGSNEQFF. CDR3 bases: TGTGCCAGCAGTGCACTATGGACAGGGAGCAATGAGCAGTTCTTC.

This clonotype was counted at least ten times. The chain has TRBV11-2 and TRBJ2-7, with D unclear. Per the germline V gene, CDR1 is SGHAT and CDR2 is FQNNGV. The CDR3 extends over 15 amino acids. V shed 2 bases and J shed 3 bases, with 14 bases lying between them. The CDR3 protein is CASSLSDRSFYEQYF. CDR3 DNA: TGTGCCAGCAGCTTATCGGACCGTAGTTTCTACGAGCAGTACTTC.

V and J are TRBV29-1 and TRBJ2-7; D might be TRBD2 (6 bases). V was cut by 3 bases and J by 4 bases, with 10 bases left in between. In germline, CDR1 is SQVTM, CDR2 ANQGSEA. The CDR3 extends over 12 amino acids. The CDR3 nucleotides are TGCAGCGTTGATAGCGGTCCTTACGAGCAGTACTTC. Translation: CSVDSGPYEQYF.

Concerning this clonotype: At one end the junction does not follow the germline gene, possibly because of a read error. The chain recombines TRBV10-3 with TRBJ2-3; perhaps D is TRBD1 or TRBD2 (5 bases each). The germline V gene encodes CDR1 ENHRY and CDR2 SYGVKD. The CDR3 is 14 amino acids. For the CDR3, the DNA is TGTACCATCAGATCCGGGACCGGTACAGGTACGCAGTATTTT. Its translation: CTIRSGTGTGTQYF.